Presented here are 29 T cell receptor beta chains from one specimen sequenced in a study of blood T cell repertoires in COVID-19. The assay was immunoSEQ multiplex PCR, and TCRdb's table has in-frame clones only and misses some. Here the sample spans some 180,000 clones, roughly 84% being singletons. Sequenced input: peripheral blood. These receptors were obtained from a human donor in a cohort sampled during active COVID-19.

This sequence joins TRBV5-1 and TRBJ2-5, with D maybe TRBD2 (5 bases). V lost 4 bases and J 4 bases, leaving 11 bases between the germline ends. This CDR3 has 13 amino acids. From germline, CDR1 is SGHRS and CDR2 YFSETQ. The CDR3 reads CASSLGRTETQYF. CDR3 nucleotide sequence: TGCGCCAGCAGCCTGGGGAGAACAGAGACCCAGTACTTC.

This clone was detected ten times or more. This chain joins TRBV4-1 and TRBJ1-6; tentative D call: TRBD1 (5 bases). Deletions cut 3 bases from V and 0 bases from J, with 18 bases between. The CDR3 has 19 amino acids. CDR1 and CDR2 (germline): MGHRA, YSYEKL. The chain's CDR3 is CASSQLGRGEGSYNSPLHF. The CDR3 DNA follows: TGCGCCAGCAGCCAGTTGGGGCGGGGAGAAGGCTCCTATAATTCACCCCTCCACTTT.

The genes are TRBV15 and TRBJ2-3, with 11 bases matching TRBD1. The V and J ends lost 5 bases and 3 bases, in that order; junction bases with no gene match: 7. The CDR3 spans 16 residues. Germline V CDR1 and CDR2: LNHNV, YYDKDF (reference sequence). The CDR3 loop is CATSGPGTGGTDTQYF. CDR3 nucleotide sequence: TGTGCCACCAGCGGACCAGGGACAGGGGGGACAGATACGCAGTATTTT.

The V and J genes are TRBV12-5 and TRBJ2-1; 8 nucleotides line up with TRBD2. CDR1 is LGHNT and CDR2 is FRNRAP in the germline V gene. After removal of 3 bases from V and 5 bases from J, the junction contained 6 bases not matched to a gene. CDR3 length: 15 amino acids. CDR3: CASGLGTSLDNEQFF. The CDR3 DNA reads as TGTGCTAGTGGTTTAGGGACTAGTCTCGACAATGAGCAGTTCTTC.

As DNA, the CDR3 is TGTGCCAGCAGCCAAAATAGAGACAGGGACTTCAATCAGCCCCAGCATTTT. Its translation: CASSQNRDRDFNQPQHF. V and J are TRBV3-1 (or the pseudogene TRBV3-2) and TRBJ1-5, with 7 bases matching TRBD1. CDR3 length equals 17 residues. V was clipped by 2 bases and J by 3 bases; unmatched bases: 10. CDR1 LGHDT and CDR2 YNNKEL come from the germline V gene (reference sequence).

This clone was observed once. The chain has TRBV2 and TRBJ2-6; TRBD1 might be the D (6 bases). The CDR3 runs to 15 residues. Germline V gene data show CDR1 as SNHLY and CDR2 as FYNNEI. Trimming removed 7 bases from V and 0 bases from J, with 10 bases in between. CDR3 loop: CASTGANSGANVLTF. Written as DNA, the CDR3 is TGTGCCAGCACAGGGGCGAACTCTGGGGCCAACGTCCTGACTTTC.

The CDR3 region has the DNA TGCGCCAGCAGTTTTGAGCCCCCTAGCGGGAGATCCCAAGAGACCCAGTACTTC. This encodes CASSFEPPSGRSQETQYF. The chain combines TRBV5-1 with TRBJ2-5; 10 bases match TRBD2. In germline, CDR1 is SGHRS, CDR2 YFSETQ. V shed 5 bases and J 1 base; nucleotides not matched to a gene: 14. The CDR3 loop spans 18 amino acids.

The V and J genes are TRBV18 and TRBJ2-1; 9 bases map to TRBD2. The V segment lost 5 bases and the J segment 3 bases; nucleotides outside the gene matches: 5. This CDR3 has 15 residues. Germline V gives CDR1 KGHSH, CDR2 LQKENI. The CDR3 region has the DNA TGTGCCAGCTCATCAAAGACTAGCGGCTACAATGAGCAGTTCTTC. Amino acid sequence: CASSSKTSGYNEQFF.

The CDR3 here is CASSQGSGPYEQYF. The CDR3 DNA reads as TGTGCCAGCAGTCAGGGTAGCGGCCCTTACGAGCAGTACTTC. The chain employs TRBV6-2 or TRBV6-3 and TRBJ2-7; D might be TRBD2 (6 bases). Germline assignment: CDR1 MNHEY and CDR2 SVGEGT. The V end was cut by 5 bases, the J end by 4 bases, with 15 bases between. CDR3 length: 14 residues.

The CDR3 reads CSVLGTGKYEQYF. CDR3 nucleotide sequence: TGCAGCGTTCTAGGGACAGGGAAATACGAGCAGTACTTC. The rearrangement links TRBV29-1 to TRBJ2-7; the match to TRBD1 covers 9 bases. Germline-derived CDR1 and CDR2 are SQVTM and ANQGSEA. The ends lost 5 bases at V and 4 bases at J; junction bases unmatched: 6. The CDR3 loop spans 13 amino acids.

The gene calls are TRBV7-2 and TRBJ2-1, with D possibly matching TRBD2 (8 bases). V was clipped by 6 bases and J by 3 bases, with 18 bases between them. CDR3 length equals 16 residues. Germline V gene sequence: CDR1 SGHTA, CDR2 FQGNSA. The CDR3 protein is CASSAGGTSNYNEQFF. CDR3 DNA: TGTGCCAGCAGTGCAGGGGGGACTAGTAACTACAATGAGCAGTTCTTC.

Concerning this clone itself: Germline is not matched at one junction end, which may reflect a read error. This sequence joins TRBV6-5 and TRBJ2-5, with TRBD1 matching 11 bases. The CDR3 loop spans 14 amino acids. Per germline, CDR1 MNHEY and CDR2 SVGAGI. CDR3 region: CASSYWTGGETQYF. The CDR3, as DNA: TGTGCCAGCAGCTACTGGACAGGGGGCGAGACCCAGTACTTC.

The chain is built from TRBV11-2 and TRBJ2-3; D is possibly TRBD1 (5 bases). Trimming left V 0 bases short and J 6 bases short, with 19 bases between. Germline V gives CDR1 SGHAT, CDR2 FQNNGV. The CDR3 is made up of 17 amino acids. CDR3 sequence reads: CASSLDQGGLEADTQYF. For the CDR3, the DNA is TGTGCCAGCAGCTTAGATCAGGGCGGTTTAGAGGCCGATACGCAGTATTTT.

V gene TRBV4-1 combines with J gene TRBJ2-4; the match to TRBD2 covers 9 bases. The CDR3 runs to 14 residues. V shed 3 bases, J shed 8 bases, and the junction held 5 bases outside the gene matches. From germline, CDR1 is MGHRA and CDR2 YSYEKL. The CDR3 region has the DNA TGCGCCAGCAGCCAGGTCACTAGCGGGCACATTCAGTACTTC. It codes for CASSQVTSGHIQYF.

The chain is built from TRBV7-9 and TRBJ2-7; 7 nucleotides match TRBD2. V trimming: 1 base; J trimming: 4 bases; junction bases outside the gene matches: 4. Germline values: CDR1 SEHNR, CDR2 FQNEAQ (reference sequence). The CDR3 runs to 14 residues. CDR3 coding DNA: TGTGCCAGCAGCTTAGGCCAGCGGGAATACGAGCAGTACTTC. Amino acid sequence: CASSLGQREYEQYF.

The CDR3, as DNA: TGTGCCAGCAGTTTAACTTACGAGCAGTACTTC. Translating it yields CASSLTYEQYF. The rearrangement joins TRBV12-3 or TRBV12-4 to TRBJ2-7; D unresolved. V lost 2 bases, J lost 4 bases, and 3 bases lay in between. The CDR3 runs to 11 residues.

This clone was seen only once. The rearrangement links TRBV13 to TRBJ1-6, with D unclear. The CDR3 runs to 16 residues. CDR1 PRHDT and CDR2 FYEKMQ come from the germline V gene (reference sequence). Trimming cost V 0 bases and J 8 bases, with 14 bases left between them. CDR3 nucleotides: TGTGCCAGCAGCTTAGGGAAGGGCTCGGGGTATTCACCCCTCCACTTT. This gives the protein CASSLGKGSGYSPLHF.

The rearrangement joins TRBV28 to TRBJ2-1; TRBD2 aligns across 12 bases. The V segment lost 6 bases and the J segment 10 bases; nucleotides outside the gene matches: 10. CDR3 length: 15 residues. CDR1 is MDHEN and CDR2 is SYDVKM in the germline V gene. The CDR3 sequence is CASSPPRLAGVEQFF. The CDR3 nucleotides read TGTGCCAGCAGCCCTCCCCGACTAGCGGGAGTGGAGCAGTTCTTC.

The sample holds a few counts of this clone. This chain uses TRBV5-1 with TRBJ1-4; TRBD1 matches 7 bases. The CDR3 has 14 amino acids. V dropped 2 bases and J dropped 7; count of bases not matched to a gene: 5. Per the germline V gene, CDR1 is SGHRS and CDR2 is YFSETQ. The DNA of the CDR3 is TGCGCCAGCAGCTTACAGGGGTCAGGTGAAAAACTGTTTTTT. This sequence encodes CASSLQGSGEKLFF.

The rearrangement uses TRBV18 and TRBJ2-7; 11 bases fit TRBD2. The CDR3 has 16 residues. CDR1 and CDR2 from the germline V gene are KGHSH and LQKENI. Trimming at V came to 3 bases and at J to 0 bases, leaving 4 bases not matched to a gene. The CDR3 region has the DNA TGTGCCAGCTCACCGGGACTAGCGGAGACCTCCTACGAGCAGTACTTC. It yields the protein CASSPGLAETSYEQYF.

This chain uses TRBV21-1 with TRBJ1-1; the table's D call TRBD1 went unverified against the DNA. TRBV21-1 is reported as a pseudogene. CDR3 length: 16 amino acids. CDR3 sequence (DNA): TGTGCCAGCAGCAAAGGAAAAAGGGACAGGGGCACTGAAGCTTTCTTT. Protein product: CASSKGKRDRGTEAFF.

This clone has just a few counts. The chain carries TRBV7-9 and TRBJ2-5; D not resolved. Germline V gives CDR1 SEHNR, CDR2 FQNEAQ (reference sequence). The CDR3 is made up of 12 amino acids. V was trimmed by 6 bases and J by 4 bases, leaving 9 bases between them. CDR3 in DNA: TGTGCCAGCAGTCAAGTCGGAGAGACCCAGTACTTC. This sequence encodes CASSQVGETQYF. Full variable domain (missing parts from reference TRBV7-9 and TRBJ2-5): DTGVSQNPRHKITKRGQNVTFRCDPISEHNRLYWYRQTLGQGPEFLTYFQNEAQLEKSRLLSDRFSAERPKGSFSTLEIQRTEQGDSAMYLCASSQVGETQYFGPGTRLLVL.

The rearrangement joins TRBV19 to TRBJ2-5; 11 nucleotides agree with TRBD2. The ends lost 4 bases at V and 5 bases at J; junction bases unmatched: 6. The germline CDR1 and CDR2 sequences are LNHDA and SQIVND (reference sequence). The CDR3 runs 15 residues. DNA for the CDR3: TGTGCCAGTAGTAAACTAGCGGGAGTAGGGGAGACCCAGTACTTC. Its translation: CASSKLAGVGETQYF.

About this clone: Relative to the germline gene, one junction end is altered; a read error may explain this. J is TRBJ2-7 and V is TRBV11-3; a possible D gene is TRBD1 (5 bases). The CDR3 runs to 11 residues. Germline V gives CDR1 SGHNT, CDR2 YENEEA. CDR3 in DNA: TGTGCCAGCAGCACGGAAAAGACAGAAAACTTC. It is translated as CASSTEKTENF.

A single count supports this clone. The gene calls are TRBV7-2 and TRBJ2-7; 10 nucleotides agree with TRBD2. Germline loops: CDR1 SGHTA, CDR2 FQGNSA. J gave up 7 bases and V 5 bases, and 8 bases lay outside the gene matches. CDR3 length equals 14 residues. CDR3 nucleotide sequence: TGTGCCAGCAGCATACTAGCGGGGAGGGGGGAGCAGTACTTC. Translated, it gives CASSILAGRGEQYF.

This clone was counted between two and nine times. The chain has TRBV21-1 and TRBJ2-1; the table's D call of TRBD2 was not tested on the DNA. TRBV21-1 is labeled a pseudogene. The CDR3 has 23 amino acids. The CDR3 DNA follows: TGTGCCAGCAGCAAAGGATGGGGTCGACTAGCGGGAGCCCTGTCGAGCTCCTACAATGAGCAGTTCTTC. It codes for CASSKGWGRLAGALSSSYNEQFF.

The V gene is TRBV19, the J gene TRBJ1-6; no clear D. The CDR3 has 15 residues. Germline V gene lookup returns CDR1 LNHDA and CDR2 SQIVND (reference sequence). Trimming stripped 7 bases from V and 0 bases from J, with 10 bases between. The CDR3 DNA reads as TGTGCCAGTAAGAGGGAAAGCTCCTATAATTCACCCCTCCACTTT. Protein: CASKRESSYNSPLHF.

The J gene is TRBJ2-7, the V gene TRBV28, with D possibly being TRBD2 (5 bases). The germline V gene encodes CDR1 MDHEN and CDR2 SYDVKM. This CDR3 spans 14 amino acids. With 7 bases removed from V and 4 bases from J, the gap between germline ends came to 17 bases. CDR3 region: CASTQTGGLYEQYF. CDR3 DNA: TGTGCCAGCACCCAAACGGGCGGGCTGTACGAGCAGTACTTC.

This clone was detected a few times. This chain joins TRBV27 and TRBJ2-5, with 8 positions matching TRBD1. Germline CDR1 MNHEY, CDR2 SMNVEV (reference sequence). With V trimmed by 3 bases and J by 7 bases, 7 bases remained unmatched. This CDR3 spans 14 amino acids. The CDR3 coding sequence is TGTGCCAGCAGTTTCAGGACAGGGACCGGGACCCAGTACTTC. It codes for CASSFRTGTGTQYF.